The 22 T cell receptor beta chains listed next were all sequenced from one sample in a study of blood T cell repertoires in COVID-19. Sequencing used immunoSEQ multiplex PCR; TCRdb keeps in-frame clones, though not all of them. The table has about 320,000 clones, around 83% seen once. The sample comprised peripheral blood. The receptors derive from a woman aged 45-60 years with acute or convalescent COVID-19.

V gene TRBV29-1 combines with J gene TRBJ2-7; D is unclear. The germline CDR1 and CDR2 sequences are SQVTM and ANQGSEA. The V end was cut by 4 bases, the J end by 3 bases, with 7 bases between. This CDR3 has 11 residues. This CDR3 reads CSVGHNYEQYF. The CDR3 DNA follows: TGCAGCGTTGGACACAACTACGAGCAGTACTTC.

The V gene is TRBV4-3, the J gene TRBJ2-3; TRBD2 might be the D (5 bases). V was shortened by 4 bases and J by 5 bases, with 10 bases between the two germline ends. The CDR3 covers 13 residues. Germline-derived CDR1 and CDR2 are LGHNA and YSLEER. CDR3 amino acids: CASSRAERDTQYF. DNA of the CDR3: TGCGCCAGCAGCCGAGCGGAGCGAGATACGCAGTATTTT.

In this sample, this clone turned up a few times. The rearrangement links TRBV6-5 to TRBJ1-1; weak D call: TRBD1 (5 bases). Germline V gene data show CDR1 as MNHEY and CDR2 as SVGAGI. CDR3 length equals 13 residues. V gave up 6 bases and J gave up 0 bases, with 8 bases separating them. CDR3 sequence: CASRDTMNTEAFF. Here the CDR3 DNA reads TGTGCCAGCAGGGACACCATGAACACTGAAGCTTTCTTT.

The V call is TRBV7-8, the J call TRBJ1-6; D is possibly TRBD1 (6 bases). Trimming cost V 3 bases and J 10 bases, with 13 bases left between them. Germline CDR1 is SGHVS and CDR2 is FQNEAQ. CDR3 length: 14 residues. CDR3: CASSFTGLGSPLHF. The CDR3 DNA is TGTGCCAGCAGCTTCACAGGGTTGGGATCACCCCTCCACTTT.

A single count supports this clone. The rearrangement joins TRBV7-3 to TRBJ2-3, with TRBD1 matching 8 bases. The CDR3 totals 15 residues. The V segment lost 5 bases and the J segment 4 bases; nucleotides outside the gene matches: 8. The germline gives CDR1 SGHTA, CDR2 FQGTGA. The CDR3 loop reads CASSTGQGIPDTQYF. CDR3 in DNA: TGTGCCAGCAGCACCGGACAGGGAATCCCAGATACGCAGTATTTT.

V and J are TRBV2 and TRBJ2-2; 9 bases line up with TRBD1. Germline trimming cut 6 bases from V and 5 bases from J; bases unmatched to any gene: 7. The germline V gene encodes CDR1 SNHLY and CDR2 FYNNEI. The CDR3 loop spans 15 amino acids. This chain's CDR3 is CASSDLTGGTGELFF. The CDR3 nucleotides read TGTGCCAGCAGCGACCTGACAGGGGGTACCGGGGAGCTGTTTTTT. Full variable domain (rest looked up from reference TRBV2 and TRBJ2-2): EPEVTQTPSHQVTQMGQEVILRCVPISNHLYFYWYRQILGQKVEFLVSFYNNEISEKSEIFDDQFSVERPDGSNFTLKIRSTKLEDSAMYFCASSDLTGGTGELFFGEGSRLTVL.

The CDR3 reads CASSLPPFAGHTGELFF. In DNA, the CDR3 is TGCGCCAGCAGCTTGCCCCCCTTTGCGGGGCACACCGGGGAGCTGTTTTTT. The genes are TRBV5-1 and TRBJ2-2, with D tentatively TRBD2 (6 bases). CDR1 SGHRS and CDR2 YFSETQ come from the germline V gene. V was shortened by 1 base and J by 3 bases, with 16 bases between the two germline ends. The CDR3 has 17 residues.

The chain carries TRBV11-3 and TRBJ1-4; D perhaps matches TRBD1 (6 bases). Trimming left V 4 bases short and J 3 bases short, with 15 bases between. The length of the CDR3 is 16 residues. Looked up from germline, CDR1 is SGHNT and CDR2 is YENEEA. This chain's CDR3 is CASSWTWGPANEKLFF. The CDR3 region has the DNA TGTGCCAGCAGCTGGACCTGGGGGCCGGCTAATGAAAAACTGTTTTTT.

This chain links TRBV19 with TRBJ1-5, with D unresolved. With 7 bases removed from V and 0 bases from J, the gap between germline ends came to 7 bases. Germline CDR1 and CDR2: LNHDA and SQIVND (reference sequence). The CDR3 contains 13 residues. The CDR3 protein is CASTTLSNQPQHF. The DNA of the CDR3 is TGTGCCAGTACCACTCTTAGCAATCAGCCCCAGCATTTT.

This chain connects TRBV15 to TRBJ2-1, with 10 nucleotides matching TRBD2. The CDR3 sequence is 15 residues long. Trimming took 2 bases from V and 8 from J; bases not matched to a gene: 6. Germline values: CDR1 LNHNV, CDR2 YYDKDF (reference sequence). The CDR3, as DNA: TGTGCCACCAGCAGACCTAGCGGGGGTAAAGATGAGCAGTTCTTC. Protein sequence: CATSRPSGGKDEQFF.

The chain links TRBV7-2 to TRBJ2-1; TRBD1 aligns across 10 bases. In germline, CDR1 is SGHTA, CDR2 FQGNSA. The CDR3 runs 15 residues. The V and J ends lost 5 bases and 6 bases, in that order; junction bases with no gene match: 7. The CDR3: CASSGPGQGFNEQFF. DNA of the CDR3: TGTGCCAGCAGCGGACCGGGACAGGGGTTCAATGAGCAGTTCTTC.

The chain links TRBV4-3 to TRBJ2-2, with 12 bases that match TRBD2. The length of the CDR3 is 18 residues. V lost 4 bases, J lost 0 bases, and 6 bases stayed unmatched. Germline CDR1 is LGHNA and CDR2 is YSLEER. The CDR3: CASSPLAGGGTNTGELFF. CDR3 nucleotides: TGCGCCAGCAGCCCCCTAGCGGGAGGGGGAACGAACACCGGGGAGCTGTTTTTT.

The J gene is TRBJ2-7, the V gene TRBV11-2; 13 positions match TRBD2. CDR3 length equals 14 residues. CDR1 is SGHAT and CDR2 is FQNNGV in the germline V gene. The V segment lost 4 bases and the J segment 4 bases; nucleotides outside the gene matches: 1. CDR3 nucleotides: TGTGCCAGCAGCTCGACTAGCGGGGGGTACGAGCAGTACTTC. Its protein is CASSSTSGGYEQYF. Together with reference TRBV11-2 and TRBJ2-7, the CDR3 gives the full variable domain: EAGVAQSPRYKIIEKRQSVAFWCNPISGHATLYWYQQILGQGPKLLIQFQNNGVVDDSQLPKDRFSAERLKGVDSTLKIQPAKLEDSAVYLCASSSTSGGYEQYFGPGTRLTVT.

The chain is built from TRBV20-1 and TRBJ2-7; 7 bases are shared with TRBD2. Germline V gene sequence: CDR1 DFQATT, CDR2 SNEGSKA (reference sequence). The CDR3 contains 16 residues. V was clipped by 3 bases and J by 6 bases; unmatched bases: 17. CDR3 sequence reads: CSASSRSGGRSFEQYF. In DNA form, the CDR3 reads TGCAGTGCTAGTTCTAGATCCGGCGGGAGATCGTTCGAGCAGTACTTC.

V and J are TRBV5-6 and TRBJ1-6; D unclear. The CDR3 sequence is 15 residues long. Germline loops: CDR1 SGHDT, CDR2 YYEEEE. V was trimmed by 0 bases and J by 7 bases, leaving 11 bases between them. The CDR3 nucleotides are TGTGCCAGCAGCTTGGTATCGCGGAGCAATTCACCCCTCCACTTT. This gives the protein CASSLVSRSNSPLHF.

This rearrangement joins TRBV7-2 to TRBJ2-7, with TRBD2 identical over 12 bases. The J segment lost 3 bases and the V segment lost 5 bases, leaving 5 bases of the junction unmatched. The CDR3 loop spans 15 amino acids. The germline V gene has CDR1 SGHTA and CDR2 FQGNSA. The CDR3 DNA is TGTGCCAGCAGCCCTACTAGCGGGGGGATCTACGAGCAGTACGTC. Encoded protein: CASSPTSGGIYEQYV.

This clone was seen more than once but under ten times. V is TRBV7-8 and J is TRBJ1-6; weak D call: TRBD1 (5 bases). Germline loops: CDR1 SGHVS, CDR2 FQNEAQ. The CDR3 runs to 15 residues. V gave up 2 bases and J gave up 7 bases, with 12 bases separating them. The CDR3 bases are TGTGCCAGCAGCTTAAACCGGGCAGGGAATTCACCCCTCCACTTT. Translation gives CASSLNRAGNSPLHF.

The CDR3 nucleotides read TGTGCCAGCAGAAGGACTAGCGTCATCCGGGATACGCAGTATTTT. Translation gives CASRRTSVIRDTQYF. V is TRBV27 and J is TRBJ2-3, with TRBD2 matching over 9 bases. The ends lost 6 bases at V and 6 bases at J; junction bases unmatched: 10. CDR3 length equals 15 residues. The V gene's germline CDR1 is MNHEY and CDR2 SMNVEV (reference sequence).

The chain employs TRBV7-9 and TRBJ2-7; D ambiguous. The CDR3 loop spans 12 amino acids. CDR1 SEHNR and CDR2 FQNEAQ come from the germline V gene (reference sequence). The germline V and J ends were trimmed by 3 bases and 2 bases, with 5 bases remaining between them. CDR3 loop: CASSLTAYEQYF. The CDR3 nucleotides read TGTGCCAGCAGCTTGACTGCCTACGAGCAGTACTTC.

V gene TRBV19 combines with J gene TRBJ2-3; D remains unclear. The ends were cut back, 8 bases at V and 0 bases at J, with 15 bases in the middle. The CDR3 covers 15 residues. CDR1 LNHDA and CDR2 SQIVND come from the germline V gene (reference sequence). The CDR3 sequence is CASSELRFSTDTQYF. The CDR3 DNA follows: TGTGCCAGTTCGGAGCTTCGCTTTAGCACAGATACGCAGTATTTT.

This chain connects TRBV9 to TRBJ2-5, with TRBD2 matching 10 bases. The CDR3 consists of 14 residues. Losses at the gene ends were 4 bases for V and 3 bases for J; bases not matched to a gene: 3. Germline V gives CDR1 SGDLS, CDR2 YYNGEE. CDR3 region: CASSRLAGEETQYF. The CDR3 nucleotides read TGTGCCAGCAGCCGCCTAGCGGGAGAAGAGACCCAGTACTTC.

The CDR3 sequence: CASSEFPGQGAEAFF. The CDR3 DNA reads TGTGCCAGCAGTGAGTTCCCGGGACAGGGCGCTGAAGCTTTCTTT. V is TRBV6-1 and J is TRBJ1-1; 9 bases match TRBD1. The CDR3 consists of 15 residues. Germline trimming cut 3 bases from V and 6 bases from J; bases unmatched to any gene: 8. Germline-derived CDR1 and CDR2 are MNHNS and SASEGT.